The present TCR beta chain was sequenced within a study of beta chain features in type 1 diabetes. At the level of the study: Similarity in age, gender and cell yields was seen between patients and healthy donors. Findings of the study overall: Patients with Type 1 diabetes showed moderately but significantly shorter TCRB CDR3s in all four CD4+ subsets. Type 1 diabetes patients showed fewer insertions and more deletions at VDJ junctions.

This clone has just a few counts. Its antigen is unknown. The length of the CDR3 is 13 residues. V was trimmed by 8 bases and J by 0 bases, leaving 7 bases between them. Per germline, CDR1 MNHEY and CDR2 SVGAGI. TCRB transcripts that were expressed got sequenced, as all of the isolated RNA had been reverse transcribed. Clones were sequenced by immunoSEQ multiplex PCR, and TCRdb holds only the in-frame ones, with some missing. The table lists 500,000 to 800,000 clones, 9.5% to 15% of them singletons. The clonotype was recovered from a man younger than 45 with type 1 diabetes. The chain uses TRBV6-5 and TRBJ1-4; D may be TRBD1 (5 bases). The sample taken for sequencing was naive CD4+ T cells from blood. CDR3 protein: CASQTATNEKLFF. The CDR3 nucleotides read TGTGCCAGCCAGACAGCAACTAATGAAAAACTGTTTTTT.